The 31 T cell receptor beta chains in this list originate from one sample, sequenced in a study of cytomegalovirus exposure and HLA in healthy donors. Primers: 60 Vbeta forward and 13 Jbeta reverse. Profiling relied on immunoSEQ multiplex PCR, and the TCRdb table lists in-frame clones only, not all of them. The sample carries 150,000 to 200,000 clones, around 79% recorded once. Input material: PBMCs. Every receptor here comes from a woman aged 45 to 65 in good health and CMV-seronegative.

The chain has TRBV11-3 and TRBJ2-7; 7 nucleotides line up with TRBD1. CDR1 is SGHNT, CDR2 YENEEA, per germline. The CDR3 spans 13 residues. The junction had 6 bases not matched to a gene; V was cut back by 5 bases and J by 5 bases. The CDR3 reads CASSVNRGDEQYF. CDR3 in DNA: TGTGCCAGCAGCGTTAACAGGGGCGACGAGCAGTACTTC.

The CDR3 is CASSRGLAGRYEQYF. In DNA, the CDR3 is TGTGCCAGCAGCCGCGGACTAGCGGGCCGGTACGAGCAGTACTTC. V and J are TRBV28 and TRBJ2-7; 11 bases fit TRBD2. With V trimmed by 6 bases and J by 4 bases, 8 bases remained unmatched. The CDR3 length is 15 residues. Looked up from germline, CDR1 is MDHEN and CDR2 is SYDVKM.

The gene calls are TRBV2 and TRBJ2-5; TRBD2 agrees at 9 bases. There are 14 residues in the CDR3. Germline V gene sequence: CDR1 SNHLY, CDR2 FYNNEI. The trim removed 7 bases at V and 5 bases at J, leaving 8 bases unmatched. The CDR3 nucleotides are TGTGCCAGCAACCAGCGGGGGGCTGGGGAGACCCAGTACTTC. As protein: CASNQRGAGETQYF.

The table lists this clone with a count of one. The DNA of the CDR3 is TGTGCCAGCAGTGAACCGGCAGGGGGTTGGAGTTCACCCCTCCACTTT. Protein: CASSEPAGGWSSPLHF. The chain joins TRBV6-1 to TRBJ1-6; 7 nucleotides match TRBD1. This CDR3 spans 16 amino acids. J lost 9 bases, V lost 2 bases, and 10 bases had no gene match. CDR1 and CDR2 (germline): MNHNS, SASEGT.

This chain uses TRBV19 with TRBJ1-5, with 7 bases matching TRBD1. V gave up 7 bases and J gave up 2 bases; unmatched junction bases: 8. The germline CDR1 and CDR2 sequences are LNHDA and SQIVND (reference sequence). The CDR3 length is 15 residues. CDR3 protein: CASTTGAWGNQPQHF. In DNA form, the CDR3 reads TGTGCCAGTACCACAGGGGCCTGGGGCAATCAGCCCCAGCATTTT.

The V call is TRBV7-3, the J call TRBJ2-3, with TRBD2 matching over 11 bases. The CDR3 runs to 16 residues. Trimming removed 5 bases from V and 2 bases from J; junction bases left unmatched: 6. Germline V gene lookup returns CDR1 SGHTA and CDR2 FQGTGA. CDR3 nucleotide sequence: TGTGCCAGCAGCAGGGGACTAGCGGTTACCACAGATACGCAGTATTTT. This codes for CASSRGLAVTTDTQYF. Complete variable domain (other parts from reference TRBV7-3 and TRBJ2-3): GAGVSQTPSNKVTEKGKYVELRCDPISGHTALYWYRQSLGQGPEFLIYFQGTGAADDSGLPNDRFFAVRPEGSVSTLKIQRTERGDSAVYLCASSRGLAVTTDTQYFGPGTRLTVL.

The V and J genes are TRBV4-1 and TRBJ2-7; 7 bases agree with TRBD1. Trimming removed 0 bases from V and 0 bases from J; junction bases left unmatched: 5. Germline V gene sequence: CDR1 MGHRA, CDR2 YSYEKL. The length of the CDR3 is 16 residues. CDR3: CASSQEEGAVSYEQYF. CDR3 nucleotide sequence: TGCGCCAGCAGCCAAGAAGAGGGGGCAGTCTCCTACGAGCAGTACTTC.

V is TRBV27 and J is TRBJ2-1; D is ambiguous. Germline V gives CDR1 MNHEY, CDR2 SMNVEV (reference sequence). The CDR3 consists of 11 residues. Trimming took 5 bases from V and 8 from J, leaving 7 bases between them. CDR3 nucleotides: TGTGCCAGCAGTCTCCTCGATGAGCAGTTCTTC. Translation: CASSLLDEQFF.

For this clone: One end of the junction fails to match germline, which may point to a read error. This chain links TRBV7-9 with TRBJ1-1, with unresolved D. This CDR3 region has 16 residues. Germline V lookup: CDR1 SEHNR, CDR2 FQNEAQ (reference sequence). The CDR3 sequence is CSSSSPRRPTHTEAFF. CDR3 nucleotide sequence: TGTTCCAGCAGCTCCCCCCGTAGACCGACTCACACTGAAGCTTTCTTT. Filled out from reference TRBV7-9 and TRBJ1-1, the complete variable domain reads DTGVSQNPRHKITKRGQNVTFRCDPISEHNRLYWYRQTLGQGPEFLTYFQNEAQLEKSRLLSDRFSAERPKGSFSTLEIQRTEQGDSAMYLCSSSSPRRPTHTEAFFGQGTRLTVV.

CDR3 DNA sequence: TGTGCCAGCAGCTTAGCGACAGGGATGTGGATTCCCTACGAGCAGTACTTC. The encoded protein is CASSLATGMWIPYEQYF. The V call is TRBV11-2, the J call TRBJ2-7; TRBD1 matches at 7 bases. The junction had 11 bases not matched to a gene; V was cut back by 1 base and J by 2 bases. The CDR3 spans 17 residues. The germline CDR1 and CDR2 sequences are SGHAT and FQNNGV.

This chain joins TRBV6-5 and TRBJ2-7, with D perhaps TRBD2 (5 bases). V shed 6 bases and J shed 2 bases, with 11 bases lying between them. The length of the CDR3 is 13 residues. CDR1 is MNHEY, CDR2 SVGAGI, per germline. The CDR3 protein is CASSPRGPYEQYF. CDR3 coding DNA: TGTGCCAGCAGCCCGAGAGGGCCCTACGAGCAGTACTTC.

The chain has TRBV5-1 and TRBJ2-7; D not certain. CDR3 size: 14 residues. V was shortened by 0 bases and J by 0 bases, with 7 bases between the two germline ends. Germline V gives CDR1 SGHRS, CDR2 YFSETQ. The CDR3 loop reads CASSLEHSSYEQYF. CDR3 DNA: TGCGCCAGCAGCTTGGAGCACTCCTCCTACGAGCAGTACTTC. The entire variable domain, with the rest obtained from reference TRBV5-1 and TRBJ2-7, is as follows: KAGVTQTPRYLIKTRGQQVTLSCSPISGHRSVSWYQQTPGQGLQFLFEYFSETQRNKGNFPGRFSGRQFSNSRSEMNVSTLELGDSALYLCASSLEHSSYEQYFGPGTRLTVT.

This clone was observed a handful of times. The V and J genes are TRBV6-5 and TRBJ1-2; D may be TRBD1 (5 bases). Trimming took off 5 bases at V and 4 bases at J, with 11 bases between the two ends. The germline V gene has CDR1 MNHEY and CDR2 SVGAGI. CDR3 size: 13 residues. The CDR3 here is CASSEQGRYGYTF. CDR3 nucleotide sequence: TGTGCCAGCAGTGAGCAGGGCCGCTATGGCTACACCTTC.

This clone occurred once. V usage is TRBV6-5 and J usage is TRBJ1-6, with D possibly TRBD1 on 5 matching bases. V lost 2 bases to trimming and J lost 6 bases, with 8 bases between them. The CDR3 consists of 14 residues. Germline V gene data show CDR1 as MNHEY and CDR2 as SVGAGI. The CDR3 DNA reads as TGTGCCAGCAGTTACATGGGGCTTAATTCACCCCTCCACTTT. This codes for CASSYMGLNSPLHF.

This clone showed up just a few times. This rearrangement joins TRBV5-1 to TRBJ1-2; D ambiguous. This CDR3 has 13 amino acids. Germline-derived CDR1 and CDR2 are SGHRS and YFSETQ. V dropped 0 bases and J dropped 8 bases, with 11 bases sitting between them. CDR3 DNA sequence: TGCGCCAGCAGCTTGGCTGATAAGGAGGGCTACACCTTC. Translating gives CASSLADKEGYTF.

The genes are TRBV10-2 and TRBJ2-5; no clear D. Germline V lookup: CDR1 WSHSY, CDR2 SAAADI. This CDR3 spans 12 amino acids. The V end was cut by 3 bases, the J end by 4 bases, with 6 bases between. CDR3 sequence reads: CASSENRETQYF. As DNA, the CDR3 is TGCGCCAGCAGTGAAAACAGAGAGACCCAGTACTTC.

The chain recombines TRBV19 with TRBJ2-3; D might be TRBD1 (5 bases). CDR3 length: 13 residues. Germline V lookup: CDR1 LNHDA, CDR2 SQIVND (reference sequence). The ends were cut back, 8 bases at V and 4 bases at J, with 13 bases in the middle. CDR3 amino acids: CASGAILSDTQYF. The CDR3 DNA reads TGTGCCAGTGGGGCCATCCTGTCAGATACGCAGTATTTT.

This chain links TRBV7-9 with TRBJ1-5; D gene unclear. V lost 7 bases to trimming and J lost 9 bases, with 13 bases between them. Germline values: CDR1 SEHNR, CDR2 FQNEAQ (reference sequence). There are 12 residues in the CDR3. CDR3 coding DNA: TGTGCCAGCACCTACGGACGGGGGCCCCAGCATTTT. This encodes CASTYGRGPQHF.

The chain recombines TRBV28 with TRBJ1-2; TRBD1 agrees at 7 bases. CDR1 and CDR2 from the germline V gene are MDHEN and SYDVKM. This CDR3 has 15 residues. Trimming removed 3 bases from V and 4 bases from J; junction bases left unmatched: 8. The CDR3 region is CASSFHRGSFYGYTF. The CDR3 DNA follows: TGTGCCAGCAGTTTTCACAGGGGATCTTTCTATGGCTACACCTTC.

The chain employs TRBV18 and TRBJ1-5; no clear D gene. V was trimmed by 2 bases and J by 3 bases, leaving 8 bases between them. The V gene's germline CDR1 is KGHSH and CDR2 LQKENI. CDR3 length equals 14 residues. For the CDR3, the DNA is TGTGCCAGCTCACCAGGGAGCAACAATCAGCCCCAGCATTTT. Protein sequence: CASSPGSNNQPQHF. Drawing the rest from reference TRBV18 and TRBJ1-5, the complete variable domain is NAGVMQNPRHLVRRRGQEARLRCSPMKGHSHVYWYRQLPEEGLKFMVYLQKENIIDESGMPKERFSAEFPKEGPSILRIQQVVRGDSAAYFCASSPGSNNQPQHFGDGTRLSIL.

This clone was picked up a small number of times. The genes are TRBV4-3 and TRBJ1-1; D is ambiguous. Per the germline V gene, CDR1 is LGHNA and CDR2 is YSLEER. The CDR3 runs 15 residues. V was trimmed by 0 bases and J by 0 bases, leaving 8 bases between them. DNA for the CDR3: TGCGCCAGCAGCCAAGACGTGGCCCTGAACACTGAAGCTTTCTTT. This gives the protein CASSQDVALNTEAFF.

This chain uses TRBV4-2 with TRBJ2-6; D uncertain. CDR3 length: 15 residues. Trimming shortened V by 4 bases and J by 3 bases, and 10 bases separated the two germline ends. Germline-derived CDR1 and CDR2 are LGHNA and YNFKEQ. CDR3: CASSPQDIGANVLTF. DNA of the CDR3: TGTGCCAGCAGCCCACAAGATATTGGGGCCAACGTCCTGACTTTC.

The V and J genes are TRBV9 and TRBJ2-3; 13 bases agree with TRBD2. This CDR3 has 19 residues. V shed 4 bases, J shed 2 bases, and the junction held 13 bases outside the gene matches. The germline gives CDR1 SGDLS, CDR2 YYNGEE. Written as DNA, the CDR3 is TGTGCCAGCAGCTCCAGCACTAGCGGGGGGGCCGGAAACACAGATACGCAGTATTTT. Residues: CASSSSTSGGAGNTDTQYF.

The chain carries TRBV28 and TRBJ2-7, with D maybe TRBD1 (6 bases). V dropped 4 bases and J dropped 4 bases, with 26 bases sitting between them. Germline CDR1 reads MDHEN; CDR2 reads SYDVKM. The CDR3 loop spans 18 amino acids. In DNA form, the CDR3 reads TGTGCCAGCAGTTCCACCTTTCCTGACAGGTTAATTAGGTACGAGCAGTACTTC. Protein: CASSSTFPDRLIRYEQYF.

The V gene is TRBV28, the J gene TRBJ1-4, with 11 bases identical to TRBD1. V trimming: 8 bases; J trimming: 5 bases; junction bases outside the gene matches: 7. Germline values: CDR1 MDHEN, CDR2 SYDVKM. The CDR3 contains 15 residues. CDR3 loop: CASFPGDRGNEKLFF. The CDR3 DNA reads as TGTGCCAGCTTCCCCGGGGACAGGGGGAATGAAAAACTGTTTTTT.

The chain has TRBV19 and TRBJ2-5; 9 bases map to TRBD2. Germline CDR1 LNHDA, CDR2 SQIVND (reference sequence). V trimming: 1 base; J trimming: 2 bases; junction bases outside the gene matches: 5. The CDR3 runs to 16 residues. The CDR3 DNA sequence: TGTGCCAGTAGTATAGGGGAGGGACTAGCACAAGAGACCCAGTACTTC. It encodes CASSIGEGLAQETQYF.

This clone has a single count. The chain recombines TRBV7-9 with TRBJ2-3; TRBD1 agrees at 8 bases. The germline V gene has CDR1 SEHNR and CDR2 FQNEAQ (reference sequence). The J segment lost 3 bases and the V segment lost 1 base, leaving 9 bases of the junction unmatched. There are 17 residues in the CDR3. The CDR3 DNA sequence: TGTGCCAGCAGCTTAGACTTACGACAGGGGAGAACAGATACGCAGTATTTT. Translated, it gives CASSLDLRQGRTDTQYF.

The V gene is TRBV19, the J gene TRBJ1-2, with 7 bases matching TRBD1. This CDR3 is built from 13 residues. With V trimmed by 2 bases and J by 7 bases, 4 bases remained unmatched. Germline V gene data show CDR1 as LNHDA and CDR2 as SQIVND (reference sequence). Here the CDR3 reads CASSINRGAGYTF. The CDR3 nucleotides read TGTGCCAGTAGTATAAACAGGGGAGCTGGCTACACCTTC.

The CDR3 DNA reads as TGTGCCAGCAGCCTCGCACAGGGGAGCTCTGGAAACACCATATATTTT. Amino acid sequence: CASSLAQGSSGNTIYF. The V and J genes are TRBV7-6 and TRBJ1-3; 7 positions match TRBD1. The CDR3 contains 16 residues. Trimming cost V 5 bases and J 0 bases; bases outside gene matches: 7. The germline gives CDR1 SGHVS, CDR2 FNYEAQ. The full variable domain, completed using reference TRBV7-6 and TRBJ1-3, is GAGVSQSPRYKVTKRGQDVALRCDPISGHVSLYWYRQALGQGPEFLTYFNYEAQQDKSGLPNDRFSAERPEGSISTLTIQRTEQRDSAMYRCASSLAQGSSGNTIYFGEGSWLTVV.

The chain couples TRBV2 to TRBJ2-7, with 7 bases that match TRBD1. The CDR3 is made up of 14 amino acids. CDR1 is SNHLY, CDR2 FYNNEI, per germline. V gave up 4 bases and J gave up 0 bases; unmatched junction bases: 3. The CDR3 sequence is CASSARQGSYEQYF. CDR3 nucleotide sequence: TGTGCCAGCAGTGCAAGACAGGGCTCCTACGAGCAGTACTTC. The complete variable domain, with remaining parts taken from reference TRBV2 and TRBJ2-7, reads EPEVTQTPSHQVTQMGQEVILRCVPISNHLYFYWYRQILGQKVEFLVSFYNNEISEKSEIFDDQFSVERPDGSNFTLKIRSTKLEDSAMYFCASSARQGSYEQYFGPGTRLTVT.

This chain links TRBV7-8 with TRBJ2-3; TRBD1 agrees at 9 bases. The CDR3 is 16 amino acids. Germline-derived CDR1 and CDR2 are SGHVS and FQNEAQ. V shed 0 bases, J shed 4 bases, and the junction held 5 bases outside the gene matches. The CDR3 loop reads CASSLAAGQGPDTQYF. CDR3 sequence (DNA): TGTGCCAGCAGCTTAGCTGCGGGACAGGGCCCAGATACGCAGTATTTT.